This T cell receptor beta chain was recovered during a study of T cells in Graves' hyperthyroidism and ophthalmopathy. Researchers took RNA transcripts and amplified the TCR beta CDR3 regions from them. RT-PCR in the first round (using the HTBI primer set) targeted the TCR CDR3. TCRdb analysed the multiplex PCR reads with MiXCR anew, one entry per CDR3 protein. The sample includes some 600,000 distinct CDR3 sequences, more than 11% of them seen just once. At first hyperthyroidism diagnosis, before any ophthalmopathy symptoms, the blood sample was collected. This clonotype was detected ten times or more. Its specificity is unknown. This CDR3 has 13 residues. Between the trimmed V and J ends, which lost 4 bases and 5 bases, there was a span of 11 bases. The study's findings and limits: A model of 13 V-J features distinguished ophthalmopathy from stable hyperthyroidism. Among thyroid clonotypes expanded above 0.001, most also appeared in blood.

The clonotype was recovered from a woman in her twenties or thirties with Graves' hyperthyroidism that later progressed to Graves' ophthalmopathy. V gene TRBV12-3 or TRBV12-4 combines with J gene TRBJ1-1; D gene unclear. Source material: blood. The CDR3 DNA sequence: TGTGCCAGCAGTTCCTGGACCGGTACTGAAGCTTTCTTT. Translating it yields CASSSWTGTEAFF.